These 2 T cell receptor beta chains came from one sample sequenced in a study of blood T cell repertoires in COVID-19. TCRdb keeps only in-frame clones here, not all; method: immunoSEQ multiplex PCR. The sample shows 100,000 or so clones, 69% of them seen only once. Material: peripheral blood. The receptors come from an older man with acute or convalescent COVID-19.

The genes are TRBV30 and TRBJ1-5; D is unresolved. CDR3 length: 13 amino acids. Germline CDR1 reads GTSNPN; CDR2 reads SVGIG (reference sequence). The V end lost 2 bases, the J end lost 3 bases, and 8 bases lay between the germline ends. The CDR3 is CAWSSVPNQPQHF. The CDR3, as DNA: TGTGCCTGGAGTTCGGTTCCCAATCAGCCCCAGCATTTT.

This clone was seen more than once but under ten times. The chain couples TRBV18 to TRBJ2-5; 15 nucleotides agree with TRBD2. V shed 0 bases, J shed 2 bases, and the junction held 1 base outside the gene matches. The CDR3 runs to 17 residues. The V gene's germline CDR1 is KGHSH and CDR2 LQKENI. This CDR3 reads CASSPPGLAGGQETQYF. CDR3 sequence (DNA): TGTGCCAGCTCACCACCGGGACTAGCGGGGGGACAAGAGACCCAGTACTTC.